This is a list of T cell receptor beta chains from one sample in a study of blood T cell repertoires in COVID-19. Some clones are missing from TCRdb's copy, which holds only in-frame ones; the method was immunoSEQ multiplex PCR. The table shows roughly 270,000 clones, with 70% to 90% occurring only once. Sequencing input: peripheral blood. Source of these receptors: a man in his fifties with active or convalescent COVID-19. Each CDR3 is given with its conserved first and last residue. Each record gives: J gene, clone size, V gene, D gene, CDR3 DNA, CDR3 protein. A D gene is named only where the DNA matches it firmly. The size field is filled for only some rows; it gives once, few, many or a size class.

TRBJ2-2,NA,TRBV30,NA,TGTGCCTGGAGTGGGGGCTCCGGGGAGCTGTTTTTT,CAWSGGSGELFF
TRBJ2-7,NA,TRBV7-9,TRBD1,TGTGCCAGCGGCCAAACAACAGGGGGCCCCTACGAGCAGTACTTC,CASGQTTGGPYEQYF
TRBJ2-1,NA,TRBV10-3,TRBD2,TGTGCCGGCGCCGGGACTAGAAACAATGAGCAGTTCTTC,CAGAGTRNNEQFF
TRBJ2-2,once,TRBV3-1/TRBV3-2,NA,TGTGCCACCCAAAGGGTCGAGGCGGGAAGCACCGGGGAGCTGTTTTTT,CATQRVEAGSTGELFF
TRBJ2-6,NA,TRBV18,TRBD1,TGTGCCAGCTCACCCTCCGGGACAGACATCATGGGGGCCAACGTCCTGACTTTC,CASSPSGTDIMGANVLTF
TRBJ2-5,NA,TRBV5-4,TRBD1,TGTGCCAGCAGCTTGGGGGGACAGGGGACGCAAGAGACCCAGTACTTC,CASSLGGQGTQETQYF
TRBJ2-1,once,TRBV5-1,NA,TGCGCCAGCAGCTTCCCCGAAGGAGGCCACAATGAGCAGTTCTTC,CASSFPEGGHNEQFF
TRBJ2-1,NA,TRBV2,TRBD1,TGTGCCAGCAGTGATCTAGGGGGCTCTGAGCAGTTCTTC,CASSDLGGSEQFF
TRBJ2-3,NA,TRBV5-4,TRBD1,TGTGCCAGCAGCTCGCGGGACAGGATTAAAGATACGCAGTATTTT,CASSSRDRIKDTQYF
TRBJ2-7,NA,TRBV6-2/TRBV6-3,TRBD2,TGTGCCAGCAGTAACATACCGGGACTAGCGGGAGGGTCCTACGAGCAGTACTTC,CASSNIPGLAGGSYEQYF
TRBJ1-1,NA,TRBV5-1,NA,TGCGCCAGCAGCTTTCAGGGGTCCACTGAAGCTTTCTTT,CASSFQGSTEAFF
TRBJ1-2,NA,TRBV19,NA,TGTGCCAGTACCAACGACAGAGCTACCTATGGCTACACCTTC,CASTNDRATYGYTF
TRBJ2-1,once,TRBV7-3,TRBD2,TGTGCCAGCAGCTTCGGGGGGGTCAATGAGCAGTTCTTC,CASSFGGVNEQFF
TRBJ2-2,NA,TRBV28,TRBD1,TGTGCCAGCAGTTCCGGGACAGTTAACACCGGGGAGCTGTTTTTT,CASSSGTVNTGELFF
TRBJ2-1,NA,TRBV7-8,TRBD2,TGTGCCAGCAGCTTTCGGGGGGGGCTTTACAATGAGCAGTTCTTC,CASSFRGGLYNEQFF
TRBJ1-3,NA,TRBV2,NA,TGTGCCAGCAGCCTGCCGGGAACTGGAAACACCATATATTTT,CASSLPGTGNTIYF
TRBJ2-1,NA,TRBV1,NA,TGCACCAGCAGCCAAGATCGTCGGGAGAGCTCCTACAATGAGCAGTTCTTC,CTSSQDRRESSYNEQFF
TRBJ2-1,NA,TRBV29-1,TRBD1,TGCAGCGTTGATAGGACAGGGGGCCAGGAGTTCTTC,CSVDRTGGQEFF
TRBJ1-1,NA,TRBV7-9,NA,TGTGCCACCAATCCTACTGGACAGCCGAGGTTACACACTGAAGCTTTCTTT,CATNPTGQPRLHTEAFF
TRBJ2-1,NA,TRBV12-5,NA,TGTGCTAGTGGTTTGGCCCCGACTATCCATGAGCAGTTCTTC,CASGLAPTIHEQFF
TRBJ1-2,NA,TRBV3-1/TRBV3-2,TRBD1,TGTGCCAGCAGCCAACGAGGGACAGGCGGCTACACCTTC,CASSQRGTGGYTF
TRBJ2-7,few,TRBV7-2,TRBD1,TGTGCCAGCAGCCCCCCCGTTTGGGACAGGGGGGCCAACGAGCAGTACTTC,CASSPPVWDRGANEQYF
TRBJ2-5,NA,TRBV7-9,NA,TGTGCCAGCACCTACCCGGGATCACGCACAGAGACCCAGTACTTC,CASTYPGSRTETQYF
TRBJ2-7,NA,TRBV2,TRBD1,TGTGCCAGCACTTGGACAGGGGGCTACCCCTTCTCCTACGAGCAGTACTTC,CASTWTGGYPFSYEQYF
TRBJ2-7,NA,TRBV28,NA,TGTGCCAGCAGTTCCCCCCCTGGCGGAGAACTGTCCTACGAGCAGTACTTC,CASSSPPGGELSYEQYF
TRBJ2-7,NA,TRBV30,TRBD1,TGTGCCTGGAACGGACAGGGAGGCCACGAGCAGTACTTC,CAWNGQGGHEQYF